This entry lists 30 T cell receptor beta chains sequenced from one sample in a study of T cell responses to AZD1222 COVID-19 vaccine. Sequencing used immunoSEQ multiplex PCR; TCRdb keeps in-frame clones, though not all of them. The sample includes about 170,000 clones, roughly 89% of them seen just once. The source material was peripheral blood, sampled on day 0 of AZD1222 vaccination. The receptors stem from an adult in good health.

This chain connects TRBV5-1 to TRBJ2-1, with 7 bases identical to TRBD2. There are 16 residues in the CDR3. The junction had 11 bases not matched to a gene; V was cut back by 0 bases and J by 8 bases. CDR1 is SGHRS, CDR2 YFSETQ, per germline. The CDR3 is CASSLAGGTPMDEQFF. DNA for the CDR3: TGCGCCAGCAGCTTGGCCGGGGGGACTCCGATGGATGAGCAGTTCTTC.

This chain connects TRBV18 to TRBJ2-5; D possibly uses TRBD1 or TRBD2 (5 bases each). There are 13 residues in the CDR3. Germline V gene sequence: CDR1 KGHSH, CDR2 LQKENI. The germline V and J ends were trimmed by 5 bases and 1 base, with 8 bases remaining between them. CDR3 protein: CASSGTVQETQYF. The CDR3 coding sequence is TGTGCCAGCTCAGGGACGGTCCAAGAGACCCAGTACTTC.

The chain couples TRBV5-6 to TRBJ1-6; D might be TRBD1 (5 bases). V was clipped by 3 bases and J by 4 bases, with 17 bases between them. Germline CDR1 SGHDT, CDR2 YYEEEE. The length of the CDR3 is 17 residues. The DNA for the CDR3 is TGTGCCAGCAGCTGGAAAACAGGTCTGAGTTATAATTCACCCCTCCACTTT. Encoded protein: CASSWKTGLSYNSPLHF.

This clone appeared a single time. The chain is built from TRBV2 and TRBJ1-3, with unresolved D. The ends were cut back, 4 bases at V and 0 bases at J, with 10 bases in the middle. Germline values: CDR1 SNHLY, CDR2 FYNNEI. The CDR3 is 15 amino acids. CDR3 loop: CASSGSTHSGNTIYF. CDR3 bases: TGTGCCAGCAGTGGAAGCACCCACTCTGGAAACACCATATATTTT.

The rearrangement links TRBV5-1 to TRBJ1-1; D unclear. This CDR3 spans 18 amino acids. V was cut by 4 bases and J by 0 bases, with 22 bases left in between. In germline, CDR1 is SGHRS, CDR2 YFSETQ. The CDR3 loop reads CASSLGRGSTLMNTEAFF. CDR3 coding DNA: TGCGCCAGCAGCCTGGGCCGGGGATCGACCCTCATGAACACTGAAGCTTTCTTT.

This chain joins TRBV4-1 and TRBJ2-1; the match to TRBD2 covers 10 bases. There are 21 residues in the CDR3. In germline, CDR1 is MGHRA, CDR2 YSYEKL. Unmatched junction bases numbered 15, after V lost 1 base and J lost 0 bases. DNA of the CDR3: TGCGCCAGCAGCCAAGCTCCCTTAGCGGGAGGCATAACTAGCTCCTACAATGAGCAGTTCTTC. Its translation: CASSQAPLAGGITSSYNEQFF.

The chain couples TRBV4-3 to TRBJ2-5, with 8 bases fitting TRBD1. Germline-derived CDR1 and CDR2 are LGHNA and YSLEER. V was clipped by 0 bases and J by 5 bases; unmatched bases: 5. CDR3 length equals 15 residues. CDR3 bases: TGCGCCAGCAGCCAAGATTTCAGGGGGCAGGAGACCCAGTACTTC. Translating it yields CASSQDFRGQETQYF.

The CDR3 spells CASSSRGLNTQYF. The CDR3 DNA reads TGCGCCAGCAGTAGCAGGGGGTTGAATACGCAGTATTTT. The rearrangement links TRBV4-1 to TRBJ2-3, with 7 positions matching TRBD1. The trim removed 6 bases at V and 7 bases at J, leaving 7 bases unmatched. The CDR3 loop spans 13 amino acids. Per germline, CDR1 MGHRA and CDR2 YSYEKL.

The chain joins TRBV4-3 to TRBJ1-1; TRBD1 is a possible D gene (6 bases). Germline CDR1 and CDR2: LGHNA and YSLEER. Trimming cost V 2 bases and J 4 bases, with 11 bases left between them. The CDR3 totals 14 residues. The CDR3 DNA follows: TGCGCCAGCAGCCAATTTACAGGGACCACTGAAGCTTTCTTT. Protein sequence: CASSQFTGTTEAFF.

The CDR3 region has the DNA TGTGCCTCCCGCCTGACTAGCGGAGAGTACAATGAGCAGTTCTTC. This translates into CASRLTSGEYNEQFF. The chain links TRBV19 to TRBJ2-1; 9 nucleotides match TRBD2. Germline V gene sequence: CDR1 LNHDA, CDR2 SQIVND (reference sequence). The CDR3 spans 15 residues. The trim removed 11 bases at V and 4 bases at J, leaving 12 bases unmatched.

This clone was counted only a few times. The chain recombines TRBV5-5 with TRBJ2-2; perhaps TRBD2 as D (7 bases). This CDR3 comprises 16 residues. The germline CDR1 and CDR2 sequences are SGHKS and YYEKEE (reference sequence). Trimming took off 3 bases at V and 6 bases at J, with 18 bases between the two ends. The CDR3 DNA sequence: TGTGCCAGCAGCTCTCAACCGGGGGGCCGCGCCGGGGAGCTGTTTTTT. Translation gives CASSSQPGGRAGELFF.

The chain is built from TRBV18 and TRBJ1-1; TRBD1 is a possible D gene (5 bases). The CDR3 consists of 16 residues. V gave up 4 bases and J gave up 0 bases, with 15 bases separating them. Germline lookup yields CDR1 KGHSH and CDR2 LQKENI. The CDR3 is CASSLQGADVNTEAFF. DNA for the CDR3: TGTGCCAGCTCACTGCAGGGTGCGGACGTGAACACTGAAGCTTTCTTT.

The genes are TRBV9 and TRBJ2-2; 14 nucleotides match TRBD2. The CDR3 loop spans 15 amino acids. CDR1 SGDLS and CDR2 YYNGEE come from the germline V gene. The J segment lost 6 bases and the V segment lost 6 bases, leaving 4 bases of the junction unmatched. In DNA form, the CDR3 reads TGTGCCAGCAACAGACTAGCGGGAGGGGCCGGGGAGCTGTTTTTT. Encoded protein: CASNRLAGGAGELFF.

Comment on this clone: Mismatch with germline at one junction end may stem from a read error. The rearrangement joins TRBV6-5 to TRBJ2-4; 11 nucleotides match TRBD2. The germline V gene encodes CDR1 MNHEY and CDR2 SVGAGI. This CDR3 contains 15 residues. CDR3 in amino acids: CASTLRQGGLADRSF. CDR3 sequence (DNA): TGTGCCAGCACCCTACGGCAAGGGGGACTAGCGGACCGTTCCTTC.

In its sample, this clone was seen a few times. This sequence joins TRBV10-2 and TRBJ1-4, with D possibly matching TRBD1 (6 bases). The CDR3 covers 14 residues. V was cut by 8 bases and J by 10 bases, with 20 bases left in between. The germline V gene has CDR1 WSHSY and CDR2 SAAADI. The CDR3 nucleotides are TGCGCCAGCTCCCCCACAGGGATTTCGAGAAAACTGTTTTTT. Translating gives CASSPTGISRKLFF.

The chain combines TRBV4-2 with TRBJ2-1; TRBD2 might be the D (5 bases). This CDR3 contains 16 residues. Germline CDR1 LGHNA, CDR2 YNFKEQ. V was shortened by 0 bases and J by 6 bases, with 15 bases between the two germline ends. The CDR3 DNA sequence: TGTGCCAGCAGCCAAGATTACACTAGTAGTTTCAATGAGCAGTTCTTC. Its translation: CASSQDYTSSFNEQFF.

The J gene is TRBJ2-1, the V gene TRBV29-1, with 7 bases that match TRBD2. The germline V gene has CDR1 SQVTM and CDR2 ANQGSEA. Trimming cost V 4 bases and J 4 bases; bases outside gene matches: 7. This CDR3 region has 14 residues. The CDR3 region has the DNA TGCAGCGTTGCTGGTCTAGCGGATTACAATGAGCAGTTCTTC. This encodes CSVAGLADYNEQFF.

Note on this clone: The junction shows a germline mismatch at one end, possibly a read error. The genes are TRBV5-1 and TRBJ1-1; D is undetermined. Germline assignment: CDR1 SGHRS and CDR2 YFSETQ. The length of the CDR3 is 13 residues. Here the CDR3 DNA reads TGCGCCAGCAGCTTGACCCCGAACTCTGAAGCTTTCTTT. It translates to CASSLTPNSEAFF.

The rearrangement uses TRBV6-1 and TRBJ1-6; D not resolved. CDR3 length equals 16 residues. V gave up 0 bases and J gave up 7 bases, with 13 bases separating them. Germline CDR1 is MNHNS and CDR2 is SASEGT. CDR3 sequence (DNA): TGTGCCAGCAGTGAAGCGTGGCGCAGGCTGAATTCACCCCTCCACTTT. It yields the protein CASSEAWRRLNSPLHF.

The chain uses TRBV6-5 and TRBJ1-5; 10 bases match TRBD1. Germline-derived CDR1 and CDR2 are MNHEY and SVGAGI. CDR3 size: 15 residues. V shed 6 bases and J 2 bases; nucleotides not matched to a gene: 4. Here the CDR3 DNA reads TGTGCCAGCAGCCGGGACAGGGGCGGCAATCAGCCCCAGCATTTT. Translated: CASSRDRGGNQPQHF.

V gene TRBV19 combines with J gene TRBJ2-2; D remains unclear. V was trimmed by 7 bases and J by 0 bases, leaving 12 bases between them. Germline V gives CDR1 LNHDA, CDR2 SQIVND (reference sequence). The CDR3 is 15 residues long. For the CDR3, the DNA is TGTGCCAGTACCGAGACCGCGCCGAACACCGGGGAGCTGTTTTTT. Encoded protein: CASTETAPNTGELFF. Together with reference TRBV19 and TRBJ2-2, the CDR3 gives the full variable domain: DGGITQSPKYLFRKEGQNVTLSCEQNLNHDAMYWYRQDPGQGLRLIYYSQIVNDFQKGDIAEGYSVSREKKESFPLTVTSAQKNPTAFYLCASTETAPNTGELFFGEGSRLTVL.

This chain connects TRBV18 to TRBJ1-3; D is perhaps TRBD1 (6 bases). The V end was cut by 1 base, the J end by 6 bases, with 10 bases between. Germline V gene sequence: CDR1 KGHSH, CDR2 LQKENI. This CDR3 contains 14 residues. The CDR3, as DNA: TGTGCCAGCTCACCACGGGACACCGTAAACACCATATATTTT. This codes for CASSPRDTVNTIYF.

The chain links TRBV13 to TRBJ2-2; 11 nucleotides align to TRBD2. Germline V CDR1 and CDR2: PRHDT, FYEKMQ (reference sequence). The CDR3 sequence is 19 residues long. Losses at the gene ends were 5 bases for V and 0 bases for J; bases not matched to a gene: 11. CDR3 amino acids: CASSARLLAGGSNTGELFF. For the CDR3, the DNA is TGTGCCAGCAGCGCTCGCCTCCTAGCGGGGGGCTCGAACACCGGGGAGCTGTTTTTT.

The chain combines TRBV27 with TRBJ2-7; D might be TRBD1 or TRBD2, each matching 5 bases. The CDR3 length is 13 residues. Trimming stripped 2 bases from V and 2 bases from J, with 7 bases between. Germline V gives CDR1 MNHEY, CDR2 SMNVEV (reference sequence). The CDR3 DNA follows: TGTGCCAGCAGTTTACAGGGAGCCTACGAGCAGTACTTC. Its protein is CASSLQGAYEQYF.

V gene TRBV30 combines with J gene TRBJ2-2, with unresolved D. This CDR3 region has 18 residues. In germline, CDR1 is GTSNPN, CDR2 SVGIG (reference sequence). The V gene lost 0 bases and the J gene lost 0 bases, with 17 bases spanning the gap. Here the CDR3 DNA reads TGTGCCTGGAGTGTCACCCGACGTACCCTTTCGAACACCGGGGAGCTGTTTTTT. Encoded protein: CAWSVTRRTLSNTGELFF. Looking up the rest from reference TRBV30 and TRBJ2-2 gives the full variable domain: SQTIHQWPATLVQPVGSPLSLECTVEGTSNPNLYWYRQAAGRGLQLLFYSVGIGQISSEVPQNLSASRPQDRQFILSSKKLLLSDSGFYLCAWSVTRRTLSNTGELFFGEGSRLTVL.

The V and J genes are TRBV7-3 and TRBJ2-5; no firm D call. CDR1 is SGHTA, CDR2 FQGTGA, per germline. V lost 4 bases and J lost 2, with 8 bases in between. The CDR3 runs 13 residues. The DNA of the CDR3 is TGTGCCAGCAGCTGGGCGGCTCAAGAGACCCAGTACTTC. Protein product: CASSWAAQETQYF.

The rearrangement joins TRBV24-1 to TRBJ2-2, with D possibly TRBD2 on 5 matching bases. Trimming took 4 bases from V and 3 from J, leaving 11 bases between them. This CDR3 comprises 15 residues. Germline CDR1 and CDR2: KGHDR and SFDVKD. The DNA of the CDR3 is TGTGCCACCAGTGACGGCGAGGGTTACACCGGGGAGCTGTTTTTT. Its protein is CATSDGEGYTGELFF.

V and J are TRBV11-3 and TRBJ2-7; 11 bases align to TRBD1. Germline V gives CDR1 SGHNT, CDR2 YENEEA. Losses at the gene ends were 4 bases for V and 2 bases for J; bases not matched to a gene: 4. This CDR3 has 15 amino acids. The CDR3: CASSSGDRGAYEQYF. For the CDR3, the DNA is TGTGCCAGCAGCTCCGGGGACAGGGGGGCCTACGAGCAGTACTTC.

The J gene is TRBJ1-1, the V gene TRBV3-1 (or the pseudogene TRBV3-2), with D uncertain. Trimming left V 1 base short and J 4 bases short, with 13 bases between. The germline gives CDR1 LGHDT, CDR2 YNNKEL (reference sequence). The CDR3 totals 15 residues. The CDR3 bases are TGTGCCAGCAGCCAAGGTACGCAGGCTAGCACTGAAGCTTTCTTT. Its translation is CASSQGTQASTEAFF.

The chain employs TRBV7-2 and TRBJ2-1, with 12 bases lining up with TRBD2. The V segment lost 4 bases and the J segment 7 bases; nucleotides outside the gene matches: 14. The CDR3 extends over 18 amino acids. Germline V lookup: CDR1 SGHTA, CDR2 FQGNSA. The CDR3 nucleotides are TGTGCCAGCAGCTCCCGGACTAGCGGGACCTCGCGCGGAAATGAGCAGTTCTTC. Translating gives CASSSRTSGTSRGNEQFF.